Listed here is a single TCR beta chain. The CDR3 covers 15 residues. Germline V gene data show CDR1 as SGHDN and CDR2 as FVKESK. The junction had 6 bases not matched to a gene; V was cut back by 1 base and J by 5 bases. The sample originates from a study of blood T cells in healthy people across ages. Next came a second PCR, run for about 6 to 11 cycles, which used a sample-barcoded 5' primer along with a J-beta primer mix. TCRdb reanalysed the 5' RACE reads using MiXCR and keeps one entry per CDR3 protein. Here the sample spans some 900,000 distinct CDR3 sequences, about 48% being singletons. This receptor was taken from a man aged 30 to 39 in good health. The sequenced sample was blood. The V gene is TRBV14, the J gene TRBJ2-5; 8 nucleotides agree with TRBD1. CDR3 residues: CASSQVAGGFETQYF. The CDR3 DNA sequence: TGTGCCAGCAGCCAAGTTGCAGGGGGCTTTGAGACCCAGTACTTC.